The text below deals with one T cell receptor beta chain. This specimen comes from a study of cytomegalovirus exposure and HLA in healthy donors. Losses at the gene ends were 5 bases for V and 1 base for J; bases not matched to a gene: 6. The CDR3 has 14 amino acids. Germline lookup yields CDR1 SGHRS and CDR2 YFSETQ. Clones were read by immunoSEQ multiplex PCR, and TCRdb kept only the in-frame ones, dropping some. The table shows some 170,000 clones, with just under 90% occurring only once. The sequenced material came from PBMCs. The chain uses TRBV5-1 and TRBJ2-7; TRBD1 aligns across 7 bases. This receptor was identified in a young man in good health and CMV-seropositive. In DNA, the CDR3 is TGCGCCAGCAGGGAGACAGGGACGTCCTACGAGCAGTACTTC. As protein: CASRETGTSYEQYF.